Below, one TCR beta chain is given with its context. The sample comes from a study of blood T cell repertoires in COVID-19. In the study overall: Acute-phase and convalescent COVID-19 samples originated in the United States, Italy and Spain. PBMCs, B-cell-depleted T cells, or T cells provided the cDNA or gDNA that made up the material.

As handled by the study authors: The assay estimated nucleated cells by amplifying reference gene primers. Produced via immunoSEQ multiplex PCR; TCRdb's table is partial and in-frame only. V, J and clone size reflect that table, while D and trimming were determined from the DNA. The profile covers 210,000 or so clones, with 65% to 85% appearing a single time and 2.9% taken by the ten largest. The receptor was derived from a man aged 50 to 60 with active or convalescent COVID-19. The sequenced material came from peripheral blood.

The CDR3, as DNA: TGTGCCAGCTCACTGAAACAGGGATTAGGCTATGGCTACACCTTC. Its translation: CASSLKQGLGYGYTF. The chain recombines TRBV18 with TRBJ1-2; D possibly corresponds to TRBD1 (6 bases). The germline V gene has CDR1 KGHSH and CDR2 LQKENI. Trimming stripped 4 bases from V and 4 bases from J, with 16 bases between. The length of the CDR3 is 15 residues.